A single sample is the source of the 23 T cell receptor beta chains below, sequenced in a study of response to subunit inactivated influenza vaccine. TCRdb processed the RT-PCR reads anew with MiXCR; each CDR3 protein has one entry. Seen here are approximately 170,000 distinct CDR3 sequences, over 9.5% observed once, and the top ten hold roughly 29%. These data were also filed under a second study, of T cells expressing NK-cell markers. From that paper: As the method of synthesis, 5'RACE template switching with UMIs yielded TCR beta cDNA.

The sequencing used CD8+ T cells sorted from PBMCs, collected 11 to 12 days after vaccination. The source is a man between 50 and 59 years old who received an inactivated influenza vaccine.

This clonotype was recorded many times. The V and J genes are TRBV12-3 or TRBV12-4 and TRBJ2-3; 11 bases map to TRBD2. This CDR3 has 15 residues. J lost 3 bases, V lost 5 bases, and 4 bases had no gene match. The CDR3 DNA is TGTGCCAGCAGTCCGGGGACTAGCGGTACAGATACGCAGTATTTT. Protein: CASSPGTSGTDTQYF.

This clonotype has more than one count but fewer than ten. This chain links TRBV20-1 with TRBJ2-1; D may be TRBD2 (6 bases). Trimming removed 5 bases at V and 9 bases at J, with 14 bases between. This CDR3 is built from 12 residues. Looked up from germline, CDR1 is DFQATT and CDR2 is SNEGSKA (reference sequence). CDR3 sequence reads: CSARDLGREQFF. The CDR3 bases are TGCAGTGCTCGGGACTTAGGGCGTGAGCAGTTCTTC.

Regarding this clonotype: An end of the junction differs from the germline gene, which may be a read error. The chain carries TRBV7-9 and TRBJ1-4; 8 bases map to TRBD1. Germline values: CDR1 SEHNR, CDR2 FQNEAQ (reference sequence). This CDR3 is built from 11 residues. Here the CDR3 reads CASSPGQGAVF. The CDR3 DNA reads TGTGCCAGCAGCCCCGGACAGGGCGCCGTTTTT.

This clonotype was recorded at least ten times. The CDR3 nucleotides read TGTGCCAGCAGCGTAGAAGGGGAGGGGTACAATGAGCAGTTCTTC. It codes for CASSVEGEGYNEQFF. This chain links TRBV9 with TRBJ2-1; 7 nucleotides agree with TRBD2. V lost 0 bases and J lost 4; bases outside the gene matches: 4. The germline gives CDR1 SGDLS, CDR2 YYNGEE. This CDR3 contains 15 residues.

CDR3 in DNA: TGTGCCAGCAGCCCCTTGGGGAGGGATGGGTATGGCTACACCTTC. Protein product: CASSPLGRDGYGYTF. The J gene is TRBJ1-2, the V gene TRBV28; D is unclear. CDR1 is MDHEN and CDR2 is SYDVKM in the germline V gene. V was clipped by 6 bases and J by 5 bases, with 19 bases between them. The CDR3 covers 15 residues.

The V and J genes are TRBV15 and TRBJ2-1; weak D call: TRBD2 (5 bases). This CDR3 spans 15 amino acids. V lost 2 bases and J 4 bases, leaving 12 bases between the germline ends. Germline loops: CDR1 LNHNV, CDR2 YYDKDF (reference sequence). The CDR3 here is CATSRPRRGYNEQFF. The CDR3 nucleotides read TGTGCCACCAGCAGACCCCGCCGAGGGTACAATGAGCAGTTCTTC.

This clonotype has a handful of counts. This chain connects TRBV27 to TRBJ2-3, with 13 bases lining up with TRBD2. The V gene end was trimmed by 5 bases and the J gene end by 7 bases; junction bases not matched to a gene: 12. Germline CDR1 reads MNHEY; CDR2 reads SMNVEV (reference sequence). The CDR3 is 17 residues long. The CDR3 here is CASSTSGLAGVTYTQYF. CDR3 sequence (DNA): TGTGCCAGCAGTACCTCTGGACTAGCGGGAGTGACCTATACGCAGTATTTT.

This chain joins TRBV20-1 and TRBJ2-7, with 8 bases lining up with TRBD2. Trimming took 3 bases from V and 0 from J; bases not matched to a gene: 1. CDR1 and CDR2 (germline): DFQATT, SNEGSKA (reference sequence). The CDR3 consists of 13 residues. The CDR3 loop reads CSARSGSSYEQYF. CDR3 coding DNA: TGCAGTGCTAGGAGCGGGAGCTCCTACGAGCAGTACTTC.

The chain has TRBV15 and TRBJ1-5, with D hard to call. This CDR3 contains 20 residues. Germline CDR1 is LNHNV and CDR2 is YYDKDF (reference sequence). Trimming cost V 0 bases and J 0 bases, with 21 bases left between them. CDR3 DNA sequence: TGTGCCACCAGCAGAGATTTTATAAGTACAGTCGATTCTAGCAATCAGCCCCAGCATTTT. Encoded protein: CATSRDFISTVDSSNQPQHF.

The CDR3, as DNA: TGTGCCAGCAGCTGGAAGTTTAGGAATGAGCAGTTCTTC. Translated: CASSWKFRNEQFF. This sequence joins TRBV5-6 and TRBJ2-1; no clear D gene. Germline V gene data show CDR1 as SGHDT and CDR2 as YYEEEE. The CDR3 covers 13 residues. Trimming removed 3 bases at V and 7 bases at J, with 11 bases between. Full variable domain (rest looked up from reference TRBV5-6 and TRBJ2-1): DAGVTQSPTHLIKTRGQQVTLRCSPKSGHDTVSWYQQALGQGPQFIFQYYEEEERQRGNFPDRFSGHQFPNYSSELNVNALLLGDSALYLCASSWKFRNEQFFGPGTRLTVL.

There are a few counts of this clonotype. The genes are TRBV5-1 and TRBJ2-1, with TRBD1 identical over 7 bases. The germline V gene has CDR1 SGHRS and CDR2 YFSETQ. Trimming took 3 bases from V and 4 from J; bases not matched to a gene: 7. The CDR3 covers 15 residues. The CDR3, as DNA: TGCGCCAGCAGCTCCACCGGACAGGTATACAATGAGCAGTTCTTC. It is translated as CASSSTGQVYNEQFF.

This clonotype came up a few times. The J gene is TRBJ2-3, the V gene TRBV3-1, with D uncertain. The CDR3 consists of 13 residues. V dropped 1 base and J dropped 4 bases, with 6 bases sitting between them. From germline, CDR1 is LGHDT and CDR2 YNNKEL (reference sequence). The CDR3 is CASSQGHSDTQYF. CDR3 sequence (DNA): TGTGCCAGCAGCCAAGGGCACTCAGATACGCAGTATTTT.

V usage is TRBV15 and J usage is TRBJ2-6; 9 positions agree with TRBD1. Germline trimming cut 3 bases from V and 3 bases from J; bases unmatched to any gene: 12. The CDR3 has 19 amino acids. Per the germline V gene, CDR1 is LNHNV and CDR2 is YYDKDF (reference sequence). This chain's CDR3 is CATSSPKGTGFGGANVLTF. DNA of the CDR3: TGTGCCACCAGCAGCCCAAAAGGGACAGGGTTCGGTGGGGCCAACGTCCTGACTTTC.

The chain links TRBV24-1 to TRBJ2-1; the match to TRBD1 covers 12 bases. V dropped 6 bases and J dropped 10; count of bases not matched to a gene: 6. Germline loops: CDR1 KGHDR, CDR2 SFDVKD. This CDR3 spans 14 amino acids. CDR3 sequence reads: CATSLPGTGGEQFF. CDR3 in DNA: TGTGCCACCAGTCTCCCCGGGACAGGGGGCGAGCAGTTCTTC.

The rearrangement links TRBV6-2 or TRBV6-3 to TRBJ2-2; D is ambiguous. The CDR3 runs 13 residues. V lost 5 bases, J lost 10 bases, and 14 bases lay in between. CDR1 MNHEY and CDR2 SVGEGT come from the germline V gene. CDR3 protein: CASSTPRTVELFF. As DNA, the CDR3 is TGTGCCAGCAGTACACCACGCACGGTGGAGCTGTTTTTT.

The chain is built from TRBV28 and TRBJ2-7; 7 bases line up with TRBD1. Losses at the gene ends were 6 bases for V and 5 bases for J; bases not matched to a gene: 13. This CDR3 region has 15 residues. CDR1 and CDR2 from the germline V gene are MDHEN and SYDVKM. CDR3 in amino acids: CASRLDRVWDDEQYF. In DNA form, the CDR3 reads TGTGCCAGCAGGCTCGACAGGGTTTGGGATGACGAGCAGTACTTC.

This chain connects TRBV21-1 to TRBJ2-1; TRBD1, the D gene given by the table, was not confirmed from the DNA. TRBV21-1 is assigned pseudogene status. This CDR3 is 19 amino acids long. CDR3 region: CASRPSKDPCTGDEVEQFF. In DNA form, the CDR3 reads TGTGCCAGCAGACCGAGCAAAGACCCGTGTACAGGGGATGAAGTTGAGCAGTTCTTC.

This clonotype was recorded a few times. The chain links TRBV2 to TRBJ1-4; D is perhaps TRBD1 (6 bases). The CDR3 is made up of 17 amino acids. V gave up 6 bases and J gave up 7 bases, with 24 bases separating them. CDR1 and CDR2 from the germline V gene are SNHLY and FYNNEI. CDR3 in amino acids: CASSTTDRPFPSEKLFF. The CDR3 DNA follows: TGTGCCAGCAGCACAACCGACAGGCCCTTCCCCAGTGAAAAACTGTTTTTT.

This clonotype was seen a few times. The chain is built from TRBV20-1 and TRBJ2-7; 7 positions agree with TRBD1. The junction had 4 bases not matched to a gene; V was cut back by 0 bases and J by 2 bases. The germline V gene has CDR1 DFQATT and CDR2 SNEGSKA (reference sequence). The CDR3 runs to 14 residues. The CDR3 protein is CSARDWDRTYEQYF. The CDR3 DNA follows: TGCAGTGCTAGAGATTGGGACAGAACCTACGAGCAGTACTTC.

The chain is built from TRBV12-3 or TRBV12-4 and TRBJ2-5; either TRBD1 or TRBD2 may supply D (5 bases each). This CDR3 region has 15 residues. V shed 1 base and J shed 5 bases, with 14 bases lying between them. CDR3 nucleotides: TGTGCCAGCAGTTTAGTCCGGGGCAGTTATGAGACCCAGTACTTC. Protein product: CASSLVRGSYETQYF.

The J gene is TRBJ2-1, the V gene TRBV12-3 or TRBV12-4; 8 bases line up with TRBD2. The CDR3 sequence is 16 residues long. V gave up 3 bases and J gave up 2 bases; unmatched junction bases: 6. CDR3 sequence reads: CASSFGGGGPYNEQFF. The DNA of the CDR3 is TGTGCCAGCAGTTTTGGAGGCGGGGGGCCCTACAATGAGCAGTTCTTC.

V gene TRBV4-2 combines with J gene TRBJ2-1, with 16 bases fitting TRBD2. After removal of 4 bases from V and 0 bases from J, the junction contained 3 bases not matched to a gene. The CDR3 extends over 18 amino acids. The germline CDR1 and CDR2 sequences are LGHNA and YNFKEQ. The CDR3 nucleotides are TGTGCCAGCAGCCGGGGACTAGCGGGGGGGAGCTCCTACAATGAGCAGTTCTTC. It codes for CASSRGLAGGSSYNEQFF.

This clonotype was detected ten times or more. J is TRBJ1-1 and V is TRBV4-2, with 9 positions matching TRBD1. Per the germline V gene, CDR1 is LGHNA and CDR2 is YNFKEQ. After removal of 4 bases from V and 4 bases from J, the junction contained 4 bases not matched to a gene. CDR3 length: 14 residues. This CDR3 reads CASSRADRGTEAFF. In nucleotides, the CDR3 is TGTGCCAGCAGCCGCGCGGACAGGGGCACTGAAGCTTTCTTT.